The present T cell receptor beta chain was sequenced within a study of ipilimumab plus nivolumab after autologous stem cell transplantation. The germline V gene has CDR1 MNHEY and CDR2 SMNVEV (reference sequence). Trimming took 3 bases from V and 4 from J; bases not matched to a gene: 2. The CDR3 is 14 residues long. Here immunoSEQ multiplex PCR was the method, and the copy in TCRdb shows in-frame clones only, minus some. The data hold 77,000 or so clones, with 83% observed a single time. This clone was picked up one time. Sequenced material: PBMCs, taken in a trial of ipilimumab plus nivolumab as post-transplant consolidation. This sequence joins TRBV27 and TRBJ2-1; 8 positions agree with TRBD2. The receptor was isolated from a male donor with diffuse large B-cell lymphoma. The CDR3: CASSLAGGYNEQFF. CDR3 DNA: TGTGCCAGCAGTTTGGCGGGGGGTTACAATGAGCAGTTCTTC.